The 26 T cell receptor beta chains in this list originate from one sample, sequenced in a study of T-cell reconstitution after alpha-beta-depleted transplantation in children. Molecular barcoding with unique molecular identifiers was used for the TCRbeta library. Via MiXCR, TCRdb re-called the PCR reads, giving one row per CDR3 protein. The sample shows about 610,000 distinct CDR3 sequences, under 12% of them seen only once. This specimen was PBMCs from the stem cell graft donor, taken from the stem cell graft. The receptors derive from a human donor who donated a stem cell graft to a child with acute myeloid leukemia.

This clonotype turned up a few times. The V and J genes are TRBV9 and TRBJ2-7, with no clear D. This CDR3 is built from 14 residues. V was trimmed by 0 bases and J by 6 bases, leaving 13 bases between them. CDR1 is SGDLS and CDR2 is YYNGEE in the germline V gene. The DNA of the CDR3 is TGTGCCAGCAGCGTAGGGTCGGCGTTTTCCGAGCAGTACTTC. The encoded protein is CASSVGSAFSEQYF.

This clonotype was found many times. The V gene is TRBV9, the J gene TRBJ1-2, with a tentative D call TRBD1 (5 bases). CDR1 is SGDLS and CDR2 is YYNGEE in the germline V gene. This CDR3 spans 11 amino acids. With 5 bases removed from V and 7 bases from J, the gap between germline ends came to 9 bases. The CDR3 sequence: CASRGRSGYTF. The CDR3 coding sequence is TGTGCCAGCAGGGGACGGAGTGGCTACACCTTC.

The CDR3 spells CASSPFQPRGETQYF. The CDR3 DNA follows: TGTGCCAGCAGCCCCTTTCAGCCTCGGGGGGAGACCCAGTACTTC. The chain employs TRBV7-9 and TRBJ2-5; the D gene is possibly TRBD2 (6 bases). The germline V gene has CDR1 SEHNR and CDR2 FQNEAQ (reference sequence). Between the trimmed V and J ends, which lost 5 bases and 5 bases, there was a span of 18 bases. The CDR3 covers 15 residues.

The CDR3 is CASGDSGGGQYF. The CDR3 DNA follows: TGTGCCAGCGGCGATAGCGGGGGTGGCCAGTACTTC. The chain uses TRBV5-6 and TRBJ2-5; 9 bases agree with TRBD2. Germline values: CDR1 SGHDT, CDR2 YYEEEE. V lost 7 bases, J lost 10 bases, and 8 bases stayed unmatched. This CDR3 has 12 amino acids.

The sample holds a few counts of this clonotype. The chain recombines TRBV20-1 with TRBJ1-5; D not resolved. Per the germline V gene, CDR1 is DFQATT and CDR2 is SNEGSKA (reference sequence). This CDR3 spans 12 amino acids. The V and J ends lost 7 bases and 0 bases respectively, with 7 bases between them. This CDR3 is CSGHRSNQPQHF. The DNA for the CDR3 is TGCAGTGGACACCGTAGCAATCAGCCCCAGCATTTT.

The V call is TRBV5-1, the J call TRBJ1-2; 7 nucleotides align to TRBD1. CDR1 SGHRS and CDR2 YFSETQ come from the germline V gene. V trimming: 4 bases; J trimming: 8 bases; junction bases outside the gene matches: 14. The length of the CDR3 is 15 residues. CDR3 coding DNA: TGCGCCAGCAGCGAACCGGGACAGTCCGCGTCAGGCTACACCTTC. This encodes CASSEPGQSASGYTF.

Ten or more counts support this clonotype. The chain's CDR3 is CSSISGTSYNEQFF. CDR3 bases: TGCAGCAGTATCTCAGGGACGTCCTACAATGAGCAGTTCTTC. The rearrangement uses TRBV29-1 and TRBJ2-1; TRBD1 or TRBD2 may be the D gene (5 bases each). V lost 8 bases and J 1 base, leaving 15 bases between the germline ends. From germline, CDR1 is SQVTM and CDR2 ANQGSEA. The CDR3 consists of 14 residues.

This clonotype was detected a few times. The chain links TRBV27 to TRBJ1-2; possibly TRBD1 for D (5 bases). CDR1 and CDR2 from the germline V gene are MNHEY and SMNVEV (reference sequence). The CDR3 length is 15 residues. V lost 7 bases, J lost 0 bases, and 15 bases lay in between. The CDR3 DNA reads as TGTGCCAGCACCATGTGGGGGGACGCTAACTATGGCTACACCTTC. It specifies CASTMWGDANYGYTF.

This clonotype came up a few times. This sequence joins TRBV5-6 and TRBJ1-1, with 10 bases that match TRBD1. The V gene's germline CDR1 is SGHDT and CDR2 YYEEEE. This CDR3 comprises 17 residues. J was trimmed by 4 bases and V by 1 base; bases with no gene match: 10. The CDR3: CASSLLGDRGLGTEAFF. DNA of the CDR3: TGTGCCAGCAGCTTGTTAGGAGACAGGGGGCTGGGCACTGAAGCTTTCTTT. The full variable domain, completed using reference TRBV5-6 and TRBJ1-1, is DAGVTQSPTHLIKTRGQQVTLRCSPKSGHDTVSWYQQALGQGPQFIFQYYEEEERQRGNFPDRFSGHQFPNYSSELNVNALLLGDSALYLCASSLLGDRGLGTEAFFGQGTRLTVV.

The gene calls are TRBV2 and TRBJ2-7; TRBD2 agrees at 9 bases. The CDR3 consists of 13 residues. In germline, CDR1 is SNHLY, CDR2 FYNNEI. Unmatched junction bases numbered 5, after V lost 7 bases and J lost 4 bases. The CDR3 region has the DNA TGTGCCAGCATCGCGACTAGCGGTTACGAGCAGTACTTC. Protein sequence: CASIATSGYEQYF.

The chain is built from TRBV21-1 and TRBJ1-5; the table's D call, TRBD1, has no DNA check behind it. TRBV21-1 is a documented pseudogene. This CDR3 region has 17 residues. The CDR3 DNA reads as TGTGCCAGCAGCAAAAAGGTTGACAGGGGAGAAAATCAGCCCCAGCATTTT. Translating it yields CASSKKVDRGENQPQHF.

In this sample, this clonotype turned up a few times. The chain is built from TRBV29-1 and TRBJ1-5; 11 positions match TRBD1. Germline CDR1 reads SQVTM; CDR2 reads ANQGSEA. Trimming cost V 7 bases and J 6 bases; bases outside gene matches: 5. The CDR3 length is 13 residues. DNA for the CDR3: TGCAGCGCAGGACAGGGGGCGGGTCAGCCCCAGCATTTT. Encoded protein: CSAGQGAGQPQHF.

CDR3 sequence (DNA): TGTGCCAGCAGGGACCCAGGGGGTAGCAATCAGCCCCAGCATTTT. It yields the protein CASRDPGGSNQPQHF. The rearrangement joins TRBV6-1 to TRBJ1-5; 7 bases fit TRBD1. The ends lost 6 bases at V and 0 bases at J; junction bases unmatched: 5. From germline, CDR1 is MNHNS and CDR2 SASEGT. This CDR3 has 15 amino acids.

V gene TRBV7-2 combines with J gene TRBJ1-5; no clear D gene. The germline V gene encodes CDR1 SGHTA and CDR2 FQGNSA. The CDR3 runs to 16 residues. Deletions cut 2 bases from V and 0 bases from J, with 11 bases between. Here the CDR3 reads CASSLLAVHSNQPQHF. Here the CDR3 DNA reads TGTGCCAGCAGCTTATTGGCTGTGCATAGCAATCAGCCCCAGCATTTT.

The rearrangement joins TRBV27 to TRBJ1-1; no clear D gene. Between the trimmed V and J ends, which lost 5 bases and 0 bases, there was a span of 19 bases. Germline CDR1 MNHEY, CDR2 SMNVEV (reference sequence). CDR3 length: 17 residues. The CDR3 bases are TGTGCCAGCAGTAACCCCCGGGGATCATATTTGAACACTGAAGCTTTCTTT. Its translation is CASSNPRGSYLNTEAFF.

This clonotype was observed many times. V usage is TRBV4-3 and J usage is TRBJ2-7, with 8 bases aligning to TRBD1. CDR3 length: 15 amino acids. Germline CDR1 LGHNA, CDR2 YSLEER. J lost 4 bases, V lost 1 base, and 6 bases had no gene match. Here the CDR3 reads CASSQGTGQRYEQYF. CDR3 in DNA: TGCGCCAGCAGCCAAGGGACAGGGCAAAGGTACGAGCAGTACTTC.

The chain recombines TRBV12-3 or TRBV12-4 with TRBJ2-7, with 9 nucleotides matching TRBD1. The CDR3 extends over 14 amino acids. V dropped 6 bases and J dropped 4; count of bases not matched to a gene: 7. Written as DNA, the CDR3 is TGTGCCAGCAGAATACAGGGGGCGTCTTACGAGCAGTACTTC. Amino acid sequence: CASRIQGASYEQYF.

This clonotype has at least ten counts. The genes are TRBV5-5 and TRBJ2-3; D is uncertain. This CDR3 contains 14 residues. Germline V gene lookup returns CDR1 SGHKS and CDR2 YYEKEE (reference sequence). Between the trimmed V and J ends, which lost 4 bases and 2 bases, there was a span of 11 bases. Written as DNA, the CDR3 is TGTGCCAGCAGCCCCGGGTACTCCACAGATACGCAGTATTTT. Protein product: CASSPGYSTDTQYF.

This clonotype was detected only a few times. The V call is TRBV2, the J call TRBJ2-5; D is perhaps TRBD1 (5 bases). The CDR3 has 17 amino acids. V lost 0 bases, J lost 4 bases, and 18 bases lay in between. In germline, CDR1 is SNHLY, CDR2 FYNNEI. The CDR3 protein is CASSEAGRPLGGETQYF. The CDR3 DNA sequence: TGTGCCAGCAGTGAAGCGGGGCGGCCCCTGGGCGGAGAGACCCAGTACTTC. Combining the CDR3 with reference TRBV2 and TRBJ2-5 gives the whole variable domain EPEVTQTPSHQVTQMGQEVILRCVPISNHLYFYWYRQILGQKVEFLVSFYNNEISEKSEIFDDQFSVERPDGSNFTLKIRSTKLEDSAMYFCASSEAGRPLGGETQYFGPGTRLLVL.

This clonotype showed up just a few times. The rearrangement links TRBV29-1 to TRBJ1-1; 9 positions match TRBD1. The CDR3 contains 15 residues. J gave up 3 bases and V 1 base, and 6 bases lay outside the gene matches. The germline V gene encodes CDR1 SQVTM and CDR2 ANQGSEA. The CDR3 coding sequence is TGCAGCGTTGAAGTCTCGGGACAGGGTTACACTGAAGCTTTCTTT. Translated: CSVEVSGQGYTEAFF.

This clonotype was recorded many times. This chain uses TRBV29-1 with TRBJ1-1, with D unresolved. Germline CDR1 reads SQVTM; CDR2 reads ANQGSEA. The CDR3 consists of 14 residues. V dropped 1 base and J dropped 1 base, with 10 bases sitting between them. The chain's CDR3 is CSVEGESKNTEAFF. Here the CDR3 DNA reads TGCAGCGTTGAAGGGGAGTCTAAGAACACTGAAGCTTTCTTT.

The chain recombines TRBV20-1 with TRBJ2-1; 10 positions agree with TRBD2. Germline CDR1 and CDR2: DFQATT and SNEGSKA (reference sequence). The CDR3 spans 14 residues. Unmatched junction bases numbered 5, after V lost 1 base and J lost 8 bases. The CDR3 DNA sequence: TGCAGTGCTAGAGTTAGCGGGAGGATCCATGAGCAGTTCTTC. This codes for CSARVSGRIHEQFF.

This clonotype was seen a handful of times. The CDR3 loop is CASSRTSGLPYKFF. The CDR3, as DNA: TGTGCCAGCAGTAGAACCTCGGGACTCCCTTATAAGTTCTTC. This chain uses TRBV6-1 with TRBJ2-1; perhaps TRBD2 as D (6 bases). This CDR3 contains 14 residues. The germline CDR1 and CDR2 sequences are MNHNS and SASEGT. With 5 bases removed from V and 14 bases from J, the gap between germline ends came to 22 bases.

This clonotype has at least ten counts. The chain links TRBV29-1 to TRBJ2-5, with D perhaps matching TRBD2 (5 bases). Per germline, CDR1 SQVTM and CDR2 ANQGSEA. With 0 bases removed from V and 4 bases from J, the gap between germline ends came to 9 bases. This CDR3 spans 13 amino acids. CDR3 sequence: CSVEDVRGETQYF. The CDR3 DNA sequence: TGCAGCGTTGAAGATGTTCGGGGAGAGACCCAGTACTTC.

This clonotype has at least ten counts. The CDR3: CATLEGDKATGELFF. CDR3 nucleotide sequence: TGTGCCACCCTAGAGGGGGATAAGGCCACCGGGGAGCTGTTTTTT. V is TRBV10-3 and J is TRBJ2-2; D is possibly TRBD1 (6 bases). The CDR3 has 15 amino acids. V lost 10 bases, J lost 4 bases, and 19 bases lay in between. Germline V gene data show CDR1 as ENHRY and CDR2 as SYGVKD.

This clonotype was observed many times. The chain carries TRBV24-1 and TRBJ2-5; 7 bases match TRBD1. J gave up 1 base and V 1 base, and 5 bases lay outside the gene matches. The CDR3 runs 16 residues. The germline V gene encodes CDR1 KGHDR and CDR2 SFDVKD. Here the CDR3 reads CATSDLGGEGQETQYF. As DNA, the CDR3 is TGTGCCACCAGTGATTTAGGGGGCGAAGGCCAAGAGACCCAGTACTTC.